The present T cell receptor (beta chain) was sequenced within a study of regulatory T cells in long-lasting Graves disease. There are many counts of this clonotype. Described time point: newly diagnosed GD, antithyroid drugs for less than 3 months. TCR sequences were obtained from RNA taken from PBMCs. The authors drew 7 to 10 milliliters of peripheral blood into EDTA tubes. Germline CDR1 is MNHEY and CDR2 is SMNVEV (reference sequence). This CDR3 region has 17 residues. The germline V and J ends were trimmed by 5 bases and 0 bases, with 16 bases remaining between them. Building the TCR beta libraries relied on iRepertoire HTBI primers, and CDR3 regions underwent Arm-PCR. TCRdb recomputed calls from the multiplex PCR reads with MiXCR, one row per CDR3 protein. In the table there are around 500,000 distinct CDR3 sequences, roughly 14% of which are singletons. The data also belong to a second study, concerning T cells in Graves' hyperthyroidism and ophthalmopathy. According to that study: Researchers barred patients who had uncontrolled infection, other autoimmune disease, pregnancy or lactation. Model predictions of ophthalmopathy came a median 6.5 months before onset.

This receptor was obtained from a man aged 30 to 39 with Graves disease. The material sequenced was peripheral blood mononuclear cells (PBMCs), taken at new diagnosis, from a patient treated with antithyroid drugs. The V call is TRBV27, the J call TRBJ1-4, with D possibly matching TRBD1 (5 bases). CDR3 loop: CASSRFGGDATNEKLFF. CDR3 DNA sequence: TGTGCCAGCAGTCGGTTCGGGGGAGATGCAACTAATGAAAAACTGTTTTTT.